The present T cell receptor (beta chain) was sequenced within a study of CD8+ T cells in alopecia areata. Extracted RNA was reverse transcribed into cDNA, the sequencing template. Produced via immunoSEQ multiplex PCR; TCRdb's table is partial and in-frame only. The sample contains approximately 150,000 clones, about 60% of which appear only once. The germline CDR1 and CDR2 sequences are SNHLY and FYNNEI. The CDR3 totals 16 residues. V lost 8 bases, J lost 2 bases, and 9 bases stayed unmatched. Concerning this clone: What it recognizes is unknown.

CD4+ and CD8+ T cells were sorted from PBMCs stained for CD3, CD4 and CD8. Findings and caveats of the study: TCR sharing was clearer in mice than between patients, perhaps partly owing to patient HLA diversity. In scalp samples, resident alphabeta T cells of normal skin are also sequenced. In lesional scalp, particularly from alopecia totalis/universalis, clonality was higher than in normal scalp.

The genes are TRBV2 and TRBJ2-2; 9 bases are a match to TRBD1. Specimen: CD4+ T cells sorted from blood. This clonotype was obtained from a human donor in good health. CDR3 coding DNA: TGTGCCAGCTGGGCTGGGGACAGGGCTAACACCGGGGAGCTGTTTTTT. It translates to CASWAGDRANTGELFF.